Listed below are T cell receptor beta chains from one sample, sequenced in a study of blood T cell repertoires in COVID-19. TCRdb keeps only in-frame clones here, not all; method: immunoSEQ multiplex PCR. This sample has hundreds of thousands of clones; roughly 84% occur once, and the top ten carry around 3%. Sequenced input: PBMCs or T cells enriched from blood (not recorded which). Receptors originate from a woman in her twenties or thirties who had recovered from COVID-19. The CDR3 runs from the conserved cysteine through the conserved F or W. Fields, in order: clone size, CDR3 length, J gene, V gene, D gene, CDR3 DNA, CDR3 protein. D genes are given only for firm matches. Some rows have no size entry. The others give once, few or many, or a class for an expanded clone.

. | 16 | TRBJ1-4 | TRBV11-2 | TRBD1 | TGTGCCAGCAGCCTAAGCCCTTGGACAGGGCGTGAAAAACTGTTTTTT | CASSLSPWTGREKLFF
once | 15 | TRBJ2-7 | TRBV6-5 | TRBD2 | TGTGCCAGCAGACCACCGGCTAGCGGGAACTTCGAGCAGTACTTC | CASRPPASGNFEQYF
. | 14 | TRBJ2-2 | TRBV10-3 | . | TGTGCCATCAGTGAGGGGAGGTCGACCGGGGAGCTGTTTTTT | CAISEGRSTGELFF
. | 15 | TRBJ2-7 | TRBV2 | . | TGTGCCAGCAGTGAAGGTCCTAGCGCCTCCTACGAGCAGTACTTC | CASSEGPSASYEQYF
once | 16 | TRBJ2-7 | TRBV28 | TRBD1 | TGTGCCAGCAGCCCACGTCCGGGACAGGGTGTGAACGAGCAGTACTTC | CASSPRPGQGVNEQYF
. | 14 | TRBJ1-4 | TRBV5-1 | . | TGCGCCAGCAGCTTTTTTGGCCCGGGGGAAAAACTGTTTTTT | CASSFFGPGEKLFF
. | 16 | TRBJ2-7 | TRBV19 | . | TGTGCCAGTAGTATAGCGGGGGAGACAGCGTCCTACGAGCAGTACTTC | CASSIAGETASYEQYF
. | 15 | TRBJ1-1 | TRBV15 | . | TGTGCCACCAGCACAGGAAGACAGTTCACTCTTGAAGCTTTCTTT | CATSTGRQFTLEAFF
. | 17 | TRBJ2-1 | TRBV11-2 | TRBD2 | TGTGCCAGCAGCTTAGAGTTCGGTCTAGCGGGCCGGGATGAGCAGTTCTTC | CASSLEFGLAGRDEQFF
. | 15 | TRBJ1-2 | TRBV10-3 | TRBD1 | TGTGCCATCAGTGAGGCGGACAGGGGTATGATAGGCTACACCTTC | CAISEADRGMIGYTF
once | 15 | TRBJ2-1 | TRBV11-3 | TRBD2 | TGTGCCAGCAGTTATGACGTAGCGGGAGTTAATGAGCAGTTCTTC | CASSYDVAGVNEQFF
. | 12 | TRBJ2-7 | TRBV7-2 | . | TGTGCCAGCAGCACACAGGGCTACGAGCAGTACTTC | CASSTQGYEQYF
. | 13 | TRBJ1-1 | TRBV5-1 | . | TGCGCCAGCAGCTTGGGCCCGGGGGCTGAAGCTTTCTTT | CASSLGPGAEAFF
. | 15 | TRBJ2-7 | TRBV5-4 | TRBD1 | TGTGCCAGCAGCGCACCGGGACAGGGCCCAGGAAAGCAGTACTTC | CASSAPGQGPGKQYF